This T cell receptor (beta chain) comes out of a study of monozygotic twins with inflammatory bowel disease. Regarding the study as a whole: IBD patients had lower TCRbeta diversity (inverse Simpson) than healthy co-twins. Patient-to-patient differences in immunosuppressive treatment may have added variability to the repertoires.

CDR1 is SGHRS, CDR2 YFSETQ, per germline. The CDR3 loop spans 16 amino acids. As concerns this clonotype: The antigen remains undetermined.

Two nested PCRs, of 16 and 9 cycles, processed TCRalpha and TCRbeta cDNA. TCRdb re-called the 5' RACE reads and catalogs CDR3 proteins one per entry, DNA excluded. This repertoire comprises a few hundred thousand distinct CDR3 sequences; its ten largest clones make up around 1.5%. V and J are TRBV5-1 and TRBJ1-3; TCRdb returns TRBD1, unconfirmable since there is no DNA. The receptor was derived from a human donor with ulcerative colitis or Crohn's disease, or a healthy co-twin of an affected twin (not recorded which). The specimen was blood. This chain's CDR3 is CASSPDSQISGNTIYF. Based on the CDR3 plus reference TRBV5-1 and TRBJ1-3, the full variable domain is KAGVTQTPRYLIKTRGQQVTLSCSPISGHRSVSWYQQTPGQGLQFLFEYFSETQRNKGNFPGRFSGRQFSNSRSEMNVSTLELGDSALYLCASSPDSQISGNTIYFGEGSWLTVV.